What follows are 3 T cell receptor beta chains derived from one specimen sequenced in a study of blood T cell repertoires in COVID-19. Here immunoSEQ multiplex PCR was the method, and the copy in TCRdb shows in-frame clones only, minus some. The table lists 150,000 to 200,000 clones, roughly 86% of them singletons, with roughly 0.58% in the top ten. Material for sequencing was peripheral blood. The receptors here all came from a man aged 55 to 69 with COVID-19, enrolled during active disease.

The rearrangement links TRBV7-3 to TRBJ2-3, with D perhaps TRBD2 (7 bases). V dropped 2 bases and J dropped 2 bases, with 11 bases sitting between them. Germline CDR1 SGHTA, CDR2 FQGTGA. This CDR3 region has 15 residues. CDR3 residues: CASSLDGGPTDTQYF. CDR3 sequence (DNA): TGTGCCAGCAGCTTAGACGGGGGGCCCACAGATACGCAGTATTTT.

CDR3 protein: CASTGTGGNYEQYF. The CDR3 bases are TGTGCCAGCACCGGGACAGGGGGTAACTACGAGCAGTACTTC. This sequence joins TRBV2 and TRBJ2-7; 11 bases line up with TRBD1. CDR3 length: 14 amino acids. Germline V CDR1 and CDR2: SNHLY, FYNNEI. The junction had 5 bases not matched to a gene; V was cut back by 7 bases and J by 3 bases.

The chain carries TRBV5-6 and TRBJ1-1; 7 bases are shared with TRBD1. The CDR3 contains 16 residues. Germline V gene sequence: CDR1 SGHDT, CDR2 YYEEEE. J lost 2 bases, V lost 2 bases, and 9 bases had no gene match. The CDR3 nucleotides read TGTGCCAGCAGCTTATCAGACAGGGTGTCAAACACTGAAGCTTTCTTT. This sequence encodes CASSLSDRVSNTEAFF.